The present entry profiles one T cell receptor (beta chain) with its context. No cognate antigen has been identified for it. The input lacks base qualities; no much larger clone sits a single base away. Library preparation employed the immunoSEQ multiplex PCR assay. A mixture of 60 forward primers for TCR Vbeta segments and 13 reverse primers for TCR Jbeta segments was used in the multiplex PCR. A multiplex PCR assay on genomic DNA amplified the CDR3 region of rearranged TCR beta genes. The Illumina HiSeq System was used to sequence the amplified TCR beta libraries as 87-base-pair reads. Per the authors' processing: In a later analysis, 80 million or so unique TCR beta chains were counted across the 650 to 750 repertoires, and roughly 10 million of these chains were shared by at least two donors. A nearest-neighbor algorithm error-corrected the raw reads and collapsed the reads into unique sequences, merging closely related sequences to remove PCR and sequencing errors. CDR3 sequences were aligned to IMGT reference sequences to assign V, D and J gene segments. For a sequence to be retained, a match of at least six nucleotides was required to both a V gene segment and a J gene segment. Rearrangements were classified as productive when the CDR3 lacked stop codons and remained in frame with V and J, and all other rearrangements were classified as non-productive. CDR3 was defined according to IMGT convention as the region running from the second conserved V-encoded cysteine to the conserved J-encoded phenylalanine. The earlier analysis of 500 to 750 of the donors excluded any sequence lacking an unambiguous match to a single V gene segment. An earlier analysis of approximately 590 of the donors classified V segments as functional when productive rearrangements were above 56.7% and as segregating when the standard deviation between donors was above 5%. To diagnose cytomegalovirus status from the catalog of TCR beta chain sequences, a statistical classification framework was built. V and J gene assignment, in a later analysis, came from comparing TCR nucleotide sequences with IMGT/GENE-DB human TR gene sequences. In a later analysis, CDR3 sequences and most-parsimonious VDJ recombination scenarios were assigned using the TCRdist pipeline. In a later analysis, every TCR beta chain was defined by the combination of its CDR3 amino acid sequence and its V-gene family, and reads without a unique V-gene family were dropped. As a way to deal with suspected cross-contamination and a sequencing artifact, a later analysis dropped roughly 620 nucleotide sequences that were highly shared and had low generation probability. In a later analysis, a clonal expansion index was calculated for each public chain from normalized within-repertoire ranks of inferred template counts. A later analysis computed generation probabilities with a VDJ recombination model fitted to out-of-frame rearrangements, and checked the results against IGoR. In a later analysis, TCR-TCR, TCR-HLA and TCR-CMV co-occurrence was scored with hypergeometric tests, and a repertoire-size bias correction was applied to TCR pairs. A later analysis estimated false discovery rates by permuting HLA or CMV assignments 20 times. A later analysis grouped co-occurring TCRs with DBSCAN, adding TCRdist sequence similarity when clustering within HLA-allele-positive subsets. Repertoires with fewer than 30,000 or more than 120,000 public chains, plus five repertoires with anomalous nucleotide sharing, were excluded from co-occurrence clustering. The source is immuneACCESS, and TCRdb retained only in-frame sequences with V and J called. Part of the clones is not carried over; for the studies checked, unresolved V genes explain less than half of this, and the remainder is unexplained. That table is the source of V, J and clone size, and D and trimming were worked out from the DNA. This sample comprises 90,000 to 100,000 clones, roughly three quarters of them detected only once. Under 20% of the sample is taken by the ten largest.

The cohort consisted of some 730 healthy bone marrow donors. At the time of sampling, every cohort member was nominally healthy, though immune exposures that went unrecorded were likely present. The donor was CMV seropositive and belonged to the group of 250 to 300 seropositive cohort members. Each donor provided a peripheral blood sample, and peripheral blood mononuclear cells were used for TCR beta sequencing. Genomic DNA extraction from the blood cell samples was performed with the Qiagen DNeasy Blood Extraction Kit. These data are taken from a study of cytomegalovirus exposure and HLA in healthy donors (TCRdb year 2017). Regarding the study in general: According to an earlier analysis of 587 of the donors, about 179 million T cells yielded some 110 million unique TCR beta sequences and approximately 300 Gb of sequence data. To predict cytomegalovirus infection status, the study brought together high-throughput TCR immunosequencing, statistical association of individual TCRs with disease status, and machine learning. The study used immunosequencing to profile the T cell repertoires of several hundred subjects and linked those repertoires to cytomegalovirus serostatus. Besides the first cohort of 500 to 700 subjects, a separate validation cohort made up of 95 to 150 different subjects was used. An earlier analysis of roughly 600 of the donors used high-throughput TCR beta sequencing to judge whether each TCR beta V gene segment behaved as functional or pseudogenic. HLA typing included class I and class II loci at four-digit resolution. Typing coverage differed by locus: A, B, C, DRB1 and DQB1 were typed in about 629-640 donors, DQA1 in 522, DPA1 in around 610, and DPB1 in roughly 470. Roughly 300 gigabases of sequencing data and tens of millions of unique TCR sequences were included in an early release covering around 650 HLA-typed donors. The study was designed to test whether signatures of past pathogen exposure could be identified by cataloging public T cell receptors. Because of strong linkage in the cohort, 4 to 6 DR-DQ haplotypes were treated as single units for association and clustering. Donor age, sex, ethnicity and CMV serostatus were collected together with the repertoire data. The genetic ancestry cluster associated with self-reported Caucasian donors included around 76% of the roughly 400 genotyped donors. A later genetic analysis took genome-wide SNP genotypes for 398 of the 666 donors and used that subset as a discovery cohort. Every discovery cohort repertoire had been produced on one sequencing platform. Among a few hundred genotyped donors of the cohort, an average of about 240,000 unique TCR beta nucleotide sequences were sequenced per donor, about a sixth of them non-productive. A later analysis re-analyzed previously published TCR beta repertoires from 650 to 800 donors and added high-resolution HLA genotyping to study TCR occurrence patterns. Rather than using new phenotypic data, the later analysis identified candidate immune exposures from TCR beta sequences and from how often those sequences occurred across donors.

The study at large found these results: Because counts were too low, about 15 rarely observed V segments, including chromosome 9 orphons, were left out of the earlier analysis of some 600 of the donors. At a false discovery rate of 0.05, a later analysis linked around 15,000 TCR beta sequences to specific HLA alleles. In a later genetic analysis, a missense DCLRE1C variant was associated with V-gene and J-gene trimming of TCR beta chains, and the association was replicated in an independent cohort. In the study, around 150 TCR beta chains were listed as associated with cytomegalovirus. A later genetic analysis reported fewer N-insertions in productive TCRs among donors in an Asian-associated ancestry cluster than the roughly 700-donor mean. A further reported finding was that TCR beta sequences accurately predicted the HLA-A and HLA-B alleles for most subjects in the first cohort. The 87-base-pair reads could not distinguish some IMGT-functional V segments, including TRBV6-2 and TRBV6-3, so those segments were excluded. Several of the top co-occurrence clusters appeared to be linked to parvovirus B19, influenza, CMV and Epstein-Barr virus, according to a later analysis. In a later analysis, most CMV-associated TCR beta chains were found to appear HLA-restricted, with HLA associations seemingly driven largely by CMV exposure. Assigning TCR associations to individual alleles was difficult when HLA alleles, especially DR and DQ, strongly co-occurred. The classifier was reported to diagnose cytomegalovirus status with high specificity and sensitivity in both the original cohort and the validation cohort. Linkage disequilibrium might explain the correlated functional status among segregating V segments, but an unknown experimental factor could not be ruled out. In a later analysis, the rate of TCR association differed among HLA loci, with DRB1 alleles having the most associated TCRs and HLA-C alleles having the fewest. The cohort was sequenced for TCR beta chains only, and without alpha or paired-chain data the features that could be detected were limited. The authors suggested that the approach could potentially be generalized to other disease states and immunological phenotypes. A cluster of highly shared sequence variants was judged likely to be a technical artifact of the sequencing pipeline. For the cohort, immune exposure information was limited to CMV serostatus. While some public TCRs were present in many individuals, most TCR sequences turned up only very rarely across donors. HLA typing was unavailable for some donors at each locus, so association tests used only the typed subset. A later analysis found that HLA-associated TCR beta chains were more clonally expanded and had lower generation probabilities than equally common non-associated chains. The presence/absence analyses assumed that sequencing depth was roughly uniform across donors, and that assumption may not be true. An earlier analysis of 587 of the donors showed that most TCR beta V segments appeared in productive rearrangements either about 90% or about 30% of the time, which broadly matched IMGT annotations. In vitro tests confirmed that three of the cytomegalovirus-associated TCR beta chains recognize cytomegalovirus antigens.

V loses 0 bases of germline sequence and J loses 2 bases, and the interval between the two ends is 11 bases. Based on the germline V gene (reference sequence), the CDR1 and CDR2 sequences are LNHNV and YYDKDF. The cysteine opens and the phenylalanine closes a CDR3 of 15 amino acids. The read is trimmed to its CDR3 DNA, 45 bases read in frame from base 1. The specimen was PBMCs. The rearrangement combines TRBV15 with TRBJ2-7; D gene: possibly TRBD2, on 5 matching bases. This receptor was obtained from a woman aged 60-75 years in good health and CMV-seropositive. The DNA is as follows: TGTGCCACCAGCAGAGAATGGGAGCGGCCCTACGAGCAGTACTTC. This translates into CATSREWERPYEQYF.